Following are 7 T cell receptor beta chains from one sample sequenced in a study of tumor and adjacent non-tumor tissue in lung cancer. The template was RNA from unsorted bulk tissue. The library came from three nested PCR rounds adapted from ARM-PCR protocols. MiXCR was run by TCRdb on the multiplex PCR reads, yielding one entry per CDR3 protein. The data hold about 200,000 distinct CDR3 sequences, with 71% observed a single time. The sample was lung tumor tissue. The receptor source for this set is a man between 60 and 75 years old with non-small cell lung cancer.

This clonotype was picked up one time. A much larger clone is a single base away; this may be a read error. The chain is built from TRBV20-1 and TRBJ2-1; 10 bases match TRBD1. The CDR3 is 17 residues long. Germline CDR1 reads DFQATT; CDR2 reads SNEGSKA (reference sequence). The CDR3 DNA sequence: TGCAGTGCTAGAGAAACCAACGACAGGGGGCGATACAATGAGCGGTTCTTC. Translating gives CSARETNDRGRYNERFF.

V gene TRBV6-5 combines with J gene TRBJ1-2; D is uncertain. Deletions cut 5 bases from V and 3 bases from J, with 19 bases between. Germline CDR1 MNHEY, CDR2 SVGAGI. The CDR3 totals 16 residues. CDR3 coding DNA: TGTGCCAGCAGTGCGGGCCTTCTGACTACTCACTATGGCTACACCTTC. Its protein product is CASSAGLLTTHYGYTF.

J is TRBJ2-3 and V is TRBV7-9, with D maybe TRBD1 (6 bases). The CDR3 is 14 amino acids. Trimming left V 7 bases short and J 1 base short, with 12 bases between. The germline gives CDR1 SEHNR, CDR2 FQNEAQ (reference sequence). CDR3 in amino acids: CASNSWTGTDTQYF. Here the CDR3 DNA reads TGTGCCAGCAACTCATGGACAGGCACAGATACGCAGTATTTT.

A remark on this clonotype: Sequence at one end of the junction differs from germline and may be a read error. This sequence joins TRBV4-3 and TRBJ2-5; the D gene is possibly TRBD1 (7 bases). The CDR3 runs 14 residues. Germline CDR1 LGHNA, CDR2 YSLEER. CDR3 DNA: TGCGCCAGCAGCCAGGTTGGCGGGACAGTCCCCCACTACTTC. Protein: CASSQVGGTVPHYF.

Details on this clonotype: Mismatch with germline at one junction end may stem from a read error. The rearrangement joins TRBV6-2 or TRBV6-3 to TRBJ2-7; possible D gene TRBD1, 6 bases. Looked up from germline, CDR1 is MNHEY and CDR2 is SVGEGT. The CDR3 extends over 11 amino acids. CDR3 amino acids: CVSTRGYEQYF. The CDR3 region has the DNA TGTGTCAGCACAAGGGGGTACGAGCAGTACTTC.

The sample holds one count of this clonotype. Sequence at one end of the junction differs from germline and may be a read error. This sequence joins TRBV4-1 and TRBJ1-2, with D perhaps TRBD1 (5 bases). CDR3 length equals 15 residues. From germline, CDR1 is MGHRA and CDR2 YSYEKL. The CDR3 spells CTSSQQVDFKYGYTF. The CDR3 DNA follows: TGCACCAGCAGCCAACAGGTAGACTTTAAGTATGGCTACACCTTC.

About this clonotype: The junction does not match germline at one end; this may be a read error. The CDR3 DNA sequence: TGTGCCGGCAGTTCCAACACCCTTTATGGCTACACCTTC. Amino acids: CAGSSNTLYGYTF. This chain uses TRBV6-5 with TRBJ1-2, with D uncertain. The CDR3 spans 13 residues. CDR1 and CDR2 (germline): MNHEY, SVGAGI.